These T cell receptor beta chains were read from a single sample in a study of cytomegalovirus exposure and HLA in healthy donors. Sequencing was performed with immunoSEQ multiplex PCR; in TCRdb, only in-frame clones are kept and a portion is missing. The table has about 160,000 clones, roughly nine tenths seen once. Specimen: PBMCs. These receptors were obtained from a woman under 40 in good health and CMV-seronegative. CDR3s leave out the opening cysteine and the closing phenylalanine or tryptophan.

TRBJ1-1	TRBV6-5	ASSYSTGRNTEAF
TRBJ1-4	TRBV7-2	ASSQGGALTNEKLF
TRBJ1-2	TRBV10-3	AISELTGKEGYGYT
TRBJ2-7	TRBV4-2	ASSQAGHYEQY
TRBJ2-7	TRBV7-8	ASSSEQGALYEQY
TRBJ2-1	TRBV5-1	ASSARTPSSYNEQF
TRBJ1-5	TRBV30	AWSTGINQPQH
TRBJ2-7	TRBV11-2	ASSSWDGSYEQY
TRBJ2-1	TRBV4-1	ASSQVAGLTYNEQF
TRBJ2-3	TRBV6-5	ASSYGTGADTQY
TRBJ1-5	TRBV4-1	ASSQDPDSNQPQH
TRBJ1-2	TRBV2	ASRKSQGINYGYT
TRBJ1-6	TRBV6-6	ASRLGHGYRSPLH
TRBJ2-2	TRBV7-9	ASSPFELPGELF
TRBJ2-2	TRBV18	ASSPLGPGLNTGELF
TRBJ1-2	TRBV6-5	ASSYSRDYGYT
TRBJ2-3	TRBV6-5	ASSTSGRIDTQY
TRBJ1-1	TRBV9	ASSVELQGASEAF